This record concerns one T cell receptor beta chain sequence. Its specificity is unknown. The sample comes from a study of T cells in Graves' hyperthyroidism and ophthalmopathy. The study, taken as a whole, reports: In blood, most of the thyroid clonotypes expanded above 0.001 were also present. A model of 13 V-J pairs discriminated ophthalmopathy from stable hyperthyroidism.

Germline CDR1 reads LNHDA; CDR2 reads SQIVND (reference sequence). The ends were cut back, 3 bases at V and 2 bases at J, with 20 bases in the middle. CDR3 size: 18 residues. Amplification of TCR beta CDR3 regions used RNA as the template. Carried out on the TCR CDR3, a first-round RT-PCR used the HTBI primer set. TCRdb passed the multiplex PCR reads through MiXCR, listing each CDR3 protein once. This sample has roughly 530,000 distinct CDR3 sequences, with 15% to 20% found just once. For ophthalmopathy patients, the Clinical Activity Score was at least 3 and the NOSPECS grade at least 4; duration was under 3 months.

The TCR originated in a young woman with Graves' ophthalmopathy. The chain employs TRBV19 and TRBJ1-5, with D unresolved. Sequencing was carried out using blood. The CDR3 nucleotides are TGTGCCAGTAGTATTCAGAGCAACCTTAACCCAGGCAATCAGCCCCAGCATTTT. Amino acid sequence: CASSIQSNLNPGNQPQHF.